The rows below give T cell receptor beta chains drawn from one sample of a study of CD8+CD57+ T cells in acquired aplastic anemia. TCRdb itself ran the reads through MiXCR, one entry per CDR3 protein. The table has some 160,000 distinct CDR3 sequences, approximately 51% seen once. The source material was sorted CD4+, CD8+, or CD8+CD57+ T cells (not recorded which) from PBMCs. The receptors were sampled from a human donor with aplastic anemia. Both conserved end residues are part of each CDR3. Fields, in order: clone size, V gene, J gene, D gene, CDR3 protein, CDR3 DNA. The D gene is left open where the match is weak. Clone size appears in some rows only: once, few, many, or a class for an expanded clone.

>few|TRBV27|TRBJ1-4|-
CASSLSAGMKGEKLFF
TGTGCCAGCAGTTTATCCGCAGGGATGAAGGGTGAAAAACTGTTTTTT
>few|TRBV10-3|TRBJ2-3|-
CAISEVPPDTQYF
TGTGCCATCAGTGAGGTCCCCCCAGATACGCAGTATTTT
>many|TRBV11-3|TRBJ1-1|TRBD1
CASSPHTGVGTEAFF
TGTGCCAGCAGCCCTCACACAGGGGTTGGCACTGAAGCTTTCTTT
>-|TRBV20-1|TRBJ2-5|TRBD1
CSATTGYGETQYF
TGCAGTGCTACGACAGGGTACGGGGAGACCCAGTACTTC
>-|TRBV10-3|TRBJ2-2|-
CAISESGGAGELFF
TGTGCCATCAGTGAGTCTGGGGGCGCCGGGGAGCTGTTTTTT
>-|TRBV25-1|TRBJ2-7|TRBD1
CASPMDGDRGYRSYEQYF
TGTGCCAGCCCGATGGACGGGGACAGGGGATATCGGTCCTACGAGCAGTACTTC
>-|TRBV7-2|TRBJ2-7|-
CASSFDSNYEQYF
TGTGCCAGCAGCTTTGACAGTAACTACGAGCAGTACTTC
>-|TRBV29-1|TRBJ2-5|-
CSVGGWQETQYF
TGCAGCGTTGGAGGATGGCAGGAGACCCAGTACTTC
>many|TRBV24-1|TRBJ1-1|-
CATTSGQGEAFF
TGTGCCACCACTAGCGGGCAGGGTGAAGCTTTCTTT
>many|TRBV19|TRBJ1-4|-
CASSVSTNEKLFF
TGTGCCAGTAGTGTCTCAACTAATGAAAAACTGTTTTTT
>few|TRBV29-1|TRBJ1-1|-
CSVKGGGTEAFF
TGCAGCGTTAAGGGTGGGGGCACTGAAGCTTTCTTT
>many|TRBV6-6|TRBJ1-1|-
CASSPSLRNTEAFF
TGTGCCAGCAGCCCCAGCTTAAGGAACACTGAAGCTTTCTTT
>-|TRBV19|TRBJ1-6|-
CAVSKSGPDSSPLHF
TGTGCCGTCAGTAAGAGCGGGCCCGATAGTTCACCCCTCCACTTT
>many|TRBV9|TRBJ2-3|-
CASTSDREATDTQYF
TGTGCCAGCACCTCCGACAGGGAGGCAACAGATACGCAGTATTTT
>many|TRBV11-2|TRBJ1-1|-
CASSLMGRGTEAFF
TGTGCCAGCAGCTTAATGGGCCGTGGGACTGAAGCTTTCTTT
>many|TRBV12-3/TRBV12-4|TRBJ1-1|TRBD1
CASSPGQVANTEAFF
TGTGCCAGCAGCCCGGGACAGGTCGCGAACACTGAAGCTTTCTTT
>few|TRBV7-2|TRBJ2-5|TRBD1
CASSNGQGSQETQYF
TGTGCCAGCAGCAATGGACAGGGGTCTCAAGAGACCCAGTACTTC
>-|TRBV25-1|TRBJ1-2|-
CASSEYGRGSYYGYTF
TGTGCCAGCAGTGAATACGGCAGGGGCTCTTACTATGGCTACACCTTC
>-|TRBV10-3|TRBJ2-3|TRBD2
CAISPSGSTDTQYF
TGTGCCATCAGCCCTAGCGGTAGCACAGATACGCAGTATTTT
>few|TRBV7-8|TRBJ1-2|-
CASSLGQVYGYTF
TGTGCCAGCAGCTTAGGACAGGTCTATGGCTACACCTTC
>-|TRBV20-1|TRBJ2-3|-
CSARGIGTDTQYF
TGCAGTGCTAGAGGGATTGGCACAGATACGCAGTATTTT
>few|TRBV7-9|TRBJ1-3|TRBD1
CASSPQGGPGNTIYF
TGTGCCAGCAGCCCCCAGGGGGGGCCCGGAAACACCATATATTTT
>-|TRBV5-1|TRBJ2-3|-
CASSLWRSSTDTQYF
TGCGCCAGCAGCTTGTGGCGATCTAGCACAGATACGCAGTATTTT
>-|TRBV7-3|TRBJ1-2|-
CASRRGEGEWWEGYTF
TGTGCCAGCCGCCGGGGGGAGGGGGAATGGTGGGAAGGCTACACCTTC
>-|TRBV28|TRBJ1-1|-
CASSPGGGSNTEAFF
TGTGCCAGCAGCCCGGGAGGAGGGTCGAACACTGAAGCTTTCTTT
>-|TRBV12-3/TRBV12-4|TRBJ1-1|TRBD1
CASRPTGENTEASF
TGTGCCAGCAGGCCTACAGGGGAGAACACTGAAGCTTCCTTT
>-|TRBV10-3|TRBJ1-2|-
CAISDPGRGGYTF
TGTGCCATCAGTGACCCAGGACGAGGAGGCTACACCTTC
>-|TRBV19|TRBJ1-5|-
CASSIEAGSNQPQHF
TGTGCCAGTAGTATAGAAGCGGGAAGCAATCAGCCCCAGCATTTT
>many|TRBV5-6|TRBJ2-2|-
CASSLAGPMSGELFF
TGTGCCAGCAGCTTGGCCGGCCCCATGAGCGGGGAGCTGTTTTTT
>-|TRBV10-1|TRBJ1-2|TRBD1
CASSEACNGQGYGYTF
TGCGCCAGCAGTGAGGCCTGTAACGGACAGGGCTATGGCTACACCTTC
>many|TRBV27|TRBJ1-6|TRBD1
CASSPNYRGGNSPLHF
TGTGCCAGCAGCCCTAATTACAGGGGAGGGAACTCACCCCTCCACTTT
>-|TRBV9|TRBJ1-2|TRBD1
CASSVSGTGGGLDYGYTF
TGTGCCAGCAGCGTAAGCGGGACAGGGGGCGGGCTGGACTATGGCTACACCTTC
>many|TRBV12-3/TRBV12-4|TRBJ2-2|-
CASSAVPGGELFF
TGTGCCAGCAGTGCCGTCCCAGGCGGGGAGCTGTTTTTT
>many|TRBV19|TRBJ2-3|-
CASSIEVLPTDTQYF
TGTGCCAGTAGTATTGAGGTCCTCCCCACAGATACGCAGTATTTT
>many|TRBV20-1|TRBJ2-1|-
CSASVPGALNEQFF
TGCAGTGCTAGTGTCCCGGGGGCCCTCAATGAGCAGTTCTTC
>many|TRBV5-8|TRBJ2-3|-
CASSLDASGTDTQYF
TGTGCCAGCAGCTTGGACGCTAGCGGCACAGATACGCAGTATTTT
>-|TRBV10-3|TRBJ2-5|TRBD2
CAISGLAAQETQYF
TGTGCCATCAGTGGGCTAGCGGCCCAAGAGACCCAGTACTTC
>-|TRBV7-3|TRBJ2-1|TRBD1
CASSSNRGAAINEQFF
TGTGCCAGCAGCTCCAACAGGGGGGCAGCTATCAATGAGCAGTTCTTC
>many|TRBV24-1|TRBJ2-3|-
CATSDLPGASTDTQYF
TGTGCCACCAGTGATTTGCCGGGGGCTAGCACAGATACGCAGTATTTT
>-|TRBV7-9|TRBJ1-1|-
CASAEMNTEAFF
TGTGCCAGCGCAGAGATGAACACTGAAGCTTTCTTT
>-|TRBV2|TRBJ1-4|-
CASSPTGATNEKLFF
TGTGCCAGCAGCCCTACAGGCGCAACTAATGAAAAACTGTTTTTT
>-|TRBV9|TRBJ1-6|-
CASSSAVDSPLHF
TGTGCCAGCAGCTCCGCGGTGGATTCACCCCTCCACTTT
>many|TRBV20-1|TRBJ2-3|-
CSSLRGGPGKRDTQYF
TGCAGCAGCCTTCGGGGCGGGCCGGGCAAGCGTGATACGCAGTATTTT
>few|TRBV7-2|TRBJ1-1|TRBD1
CASSPGQGETEAFF
TGTGCCAGCAGCCCGGGACAGGGAGAGACTGAAGCTTTCTTT
>many|TRBV6-1|TRBJ2-5|-
CASSGRETQYF
TGTGCCAGCAGTGGTCGGGAGACCCAGTACTTC
>few|TRBV10-3|TRBJ1-1|TRBD1
CAGRDRENTEAFF
TGTGCCGGAAGGGACAGGGAAAACACTGAAGCTTTCTTT
>many|TRBV29-1|TRBJ1-5|-
CSVRLKTDTSNQPQHF
TGCAGCGTCCGGCTGAAGACAGACACTAGCAATCAGCCCCAGCATTTT
>many|TRBV5-1|TRBJ1-2|-
CASRKGGGVYGYTF
TGCGCCAGCAGGAAGGGTGGTGGAGTCTATGGCTACACCTTC
>once|TRBV19|TRBJ2-7|-
CASSIQWQGGTYEQYF
TGTGCCAGTAGTATACAGTGGCAGGGAGGTACCTACGAGCAGTACTTC
>-|TRBV12-3/TRBV12-4|TRBJ1-5|-
CASSSTENQPQHF
TGTGCCAGCAGTTCGACGGAGAATCAGCCCCAGCATTTT
>many|TRBV6-1|TRBJ1-5|-
CASRIRGEQPQHF
TGTGCCAGCAGGATACGGGGAGAGCAGCCCCAGCATTTT